This T cell receptor beta chain was obtained from a study of blood T cell repertoires in COVID-19. Background on the study: Samples came from the United States, Italy and Spain, spanning acute and convalescent COVID-19.

It was during active infection that Seattle patients were enrolled and then longitudinally followed. Authors' data handling: By means of reference gene primer amplification, nucleated cell counts were estimated. The method was immunoSEQ multiplex PCR; TCRdb's version includes in-frame clones alone and lacks a portion of them. V and J calls plus clone size are reproduced from that table; the DNA served to infer D and trimming. The table lists roughly 200,000 clones, less than 90% of them singletons, with 8% to 11% in the top ten. The germline V gene encodes CDR1 SGHTA and CDR2 FQGNSA. V lost 1 base to trimming and J lost 3 bases, with 7 bases between them. This CDR3 spans 13 amino acids.

The J gene is TRBJ2-7, the V gene TRBV7-2; D is unresolved. The receptor comes from a woman aged 80 or older with COVID-19, enrolled during active disease. The specimen sequenced was peripheral blood. CDR3 protein: CASSLGVLYEQYF. The CDR3 DNA is TGTGCCAGCAGCTTAGGAGTCCTCTACGAGCAGTACTTC. Looking up the rest from reference TRBV7-2 and TRBJ2-7 gives the full variable domain: GAGVSQSPSNKVTEKGKDVELRCDPISGHTALYWYRQSLGQGLEFLIYFQGNSAPDKSGLPSDRFSAERTGGSVSTLTIQRTQQEDSAVYLCASSLGVLYEQYFGPGTRLTVT.